This TCR beta chain was identified in a study of blood T cell repertoires in COVID-19. In the study overall: Material from acute and convalescent COVID-19 was sourced from the United States, Italy and Spain. T cells, B-cell-depleted T cells, or PBMCs supplied cDNA or gDNA.

This study enrolled people aged roughly 18 to 90 from about 24 US geographic areas. The CDR3 consists of 15 residues. Germline CDR1 and CDR2: SGHDT and YYEEEE. The V gene end was trimmed by 4 bases and the J gene end by 0 bases; junction bases not matched to a gene: 4. Method: immunoSEQ multiplex PCR; TCRdb's copy keeps in-frame clones and lacks some. The data hold 450,000 to 600,000 clones, with around 87% observed a single time. This TCR was sampled from a woman aged 18-29 years who had recovered from COVID-19. The chain links TRBV5-6 to TRBJ1-3, with 7 bases identical to TRBD1. Sequencing was done on a sample of PBMCs or T cells enriched from blood (not recorded which). CDR3 sequence: CASSDDRASGNTIYF. The CDR3, as DNA: TGTGCCAGCAGCGACGACAGGGCCTCTGGAAACACCATATATTTT.